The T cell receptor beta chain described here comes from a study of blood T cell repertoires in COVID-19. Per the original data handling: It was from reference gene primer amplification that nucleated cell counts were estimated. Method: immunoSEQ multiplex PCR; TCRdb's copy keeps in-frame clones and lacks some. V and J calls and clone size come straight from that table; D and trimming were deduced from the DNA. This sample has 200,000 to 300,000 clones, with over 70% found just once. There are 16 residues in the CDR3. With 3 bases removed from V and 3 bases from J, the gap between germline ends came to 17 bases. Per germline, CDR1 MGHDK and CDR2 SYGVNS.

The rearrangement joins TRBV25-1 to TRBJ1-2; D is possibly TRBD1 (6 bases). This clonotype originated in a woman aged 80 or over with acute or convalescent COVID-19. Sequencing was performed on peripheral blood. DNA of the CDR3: TGTGCCAGCAGTGACCCGAAAACCGGGACATACTATGGCTACACCTTC. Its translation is CASSDPKTGTYYGYTF.